These T cell receptor beta chains were read from a single sample in a study of CD8 T cells in Susac syndrome. TCRdb independently ran MiXCR on the immunoSEQ multiplex PCR reads; one entry per CDR3 protein. The top ten clones hold roughly 0.25% of a sample with 55,000 to 70,000 distinct CDR3 sequences, more than 85% of them seen once. Source material: CD8+ T cells from PBMCs. These receptors came from a human donor in good health. Both conserved end residues are part of each CDR3. A D gene is named only where the DNA matches it firmly. Not all rows give a size; the values are once, few, many and, for expanded clones, a class.

-	TRBV9	TRBJ2-1	-	CASSVEWDEQFF	TGTGCCAGCAGCGTGGAGTGGGATGAGCAGTTCTTC
-	TRBV3-1	TRBJ2-4	-	CASSRTAPLRDGTSIQYF	TGTGCCAGCAGCCGAACAGCGCCCCTCCGGGACGGAACTAGCATTCAGTACTTC
TRBD1	TRBV9	TRBJ1-2	-	CASSVAKTGDYGYTF	TGTGCCAGCAGCGTAGCCAAGACAGGGGACTATGGCTACACCTTC
-	TRBV3-1	TRBJ1-1	-	CASSPWTAEDTEAFF	TGTGCCAGCAGCCCCTGGACGGCTGAGGACACTGAAGCTTTCTTT
-	TRBV7-9	TRBJ1-1	-	CASSLEVVGDEAFF	TGTGCCAGCAGCTTGGAGGTAGTAGGAGATGAAGCTTTCTTT
TRBD1	TRBV7-9	TRBJ1-1	-	CASSPTGAPEAFF	TGTGCCAGCAGCCCTACAGGGGCCCCTGAAGCTTTCTTT
-	TRBV7-2	TRBJ2-6	-	CASSLAVGHESSGANVLTF	TGTGCCAGCAGCTTAGCCGTGGGACACGAGAGCTCTGGGGCCAACGTCCTGACTTTC
-	TRBV4-1	TRBJ1-1	-	CASSQDGGIGMNTEAFF	TGCGCCAGCAGCCAAGACGGGGGGATTGGGATGAACACTGAAGCTTTCTTT
-	TRBV5-6	TRBJ1-2	-	CASSPAGTTIYGYTF	TGTGCCAGCAGCCCGGCAGGGACAACCATCTATGGCTACACCTTC
-	TRBV7-3	TRBJ2-7	-	CASSQAGPLSYEQYF	TGTGCCAGCAGCCAGGCGGGACCCCTCTCCTACGAGCAGTACTTC
TRBD1	TRBV19	TRBJ1-6	-	CASVPGTGRNSPLHF	TGTGCCAGTGTACCCGGGACAGGGCGCAATTCACCCCTCCACTTT
-	TRBV28	TRBJ1-1	-	CASSLSFQPNTEAFF	TGTGCCAGCAGTTTAAGTTTCCAACCTAACACTGAAGCTTTCTTT
-	TRBV4-1	TRBJ1-5	-	CASSQGSETTGQPQHF	TGCGCCAGCAGCCAAGGTTCGGAGACCACGGGACAGCCCCAGCATTTT
-	TRBV29-1	TRBJ2-7	-	CSVDRQGLGEQYF	TGCAGCGTTGATCGGCAGGGACTCGGCGAGCAGTACTTC
-	TRBV27	TRBJ2-7	-	CASSFTADYEQYF	TGTGCCAGCAGTTTCACGGCAGACTACGAGCAGTACTTC
-	TRBV29-1	TRBJ1-2	-	CSVAVDTGYTF	TGCAGCGTTGCGGTAGATACGGGCTACACCTTC
-	TRBV6-5	TRBJ2-2	-	CASSYSNRPGTGELFF	TGTGCCAGCAGTTACTCGAACCGTCCGGGCACCGGGGAGCTGTTTTTT
-	TRBV10-3	TRBJ1-1	once	CAISESRGNTEAFF	TGTGCCATCAGTGAGTCGCGGGGGAACACTGAAGCTTTCTTT
-	TRBV28	TRBJ2-5	-	CASTPTTFVETQYF	TGTGCCAGCACCCCTACCACCTTTGTAGAGACCCAGTACTTC
-	TRBV29-1	TRBJ2-5	once	CSVDGWEVETQYF	TGCAGCGTTGATGGGTGGGAAGTTGAGACCCAGTACTTC
-	TRBV7-9	TRBJ2-6	-	CASGPTSGANVLTF	TGTGCCAGCGGCCCAACCTCTGGGGCCAACGTCCTGACTTTC
-	TRBV3-1	TRBJ1-4	-	CASSPLGRDNEKLFF	TGTGCCAGCAGCCCGCTGGGACGCGATAATGAAAAACTGTTTTTT
-	TRBV7-2	TRBJ2-4	-	CASSLGGTTYDIQYF	TGTGCCAGCAGCTTAGGCGGGACCACGTACGACATTCAGTACTTC
TRBD1	TRBV6-1	TRBJ2-7	-	CASSIGQGGYEQYF	TGTGCCAGCAGTATAGGACAGGGAGGCTACGAGCAGTACTTC
-	TRBV7-2	TRBJ2-7	once	CASSGTGEQYF	TGTGCCAGCAGCGGCACGGGGGAGCAGTACTTC
TRBD1	TRBV25-1	TRBJ2-5	-	CASSDNRGGETQYF	TGTGCCAGCAGCGACAACAGGGGTGGGGAGACCCAGTACTTC
TRBD1	TRBV7-9	TRBJ2-1	-	CASSPPWDRGYNEQFF	TGTGCCAGCAGCCCACCGTGGGACAGGGGCTACAATGAGCAGTTCTTC
-	TRBV7-9	TRBJ2-5	-	CASSQPWGITSGETQYF	TGTGCCAGCTCCCAACCCTGGGGGATCACGTCTGGGGAGACCCAGTACTTC
-	TRBV2	TRBJ2-7	-	CASSELADYSYEQYF	TGTGCCAGCAGTGAGTTGGCAGACTACTCCTACGAGCAGTACTTC
-	TRBV27	TRBJ1-1	-	CASSLFQTNTEAFF	TGTGCCAGCAGTTTATTCCAGACGAACACTGAAGCTTTCTTT
TRBD1	TRBV12-3/TRBV12-4	TRBJ1-6	once	CASTVGTVGGSPLHF	TGTGCCAGCACAGTCGGGACAGTCGGTGGTTCACCCCTCCACTTT
-	TRBV30	TRBJ2-1	once	CAWSVLGNEQFF	TGTGCCTGGAGTGTACTCGGCAATGAGCAGTTCTTC
TRBD2	TRBV2	TRBJ2-7	-	CASKPGLAGGPRYEQYF	TGTGCCAGCAAGCCGGGACTAGCGGGGGGCCCGAGATACGAGCAGTACTTC
-	TRBV28	TRBJ1-6	-	CASSEQGSYNSPLHF	TGTGCCAGCAGTGAACAGGGTTCCTATAATTCACCCCTCCACTTT
-	TRBV29-1	TRBJ2-1	-	CSVENPKGARDDEQFF	TGCAGCGTTGAAAATCCCAAGGGGGCGCGGGACGATGAGCAGTTCTTC
-	TRBV6-2/TRBV6-3	TRBJ1-1	-	CASTDRGGGDEAFF	TGTGCCAGCACCGACCGAGGAGGGGGGGATGAAGCTTTCTTT
TRBD2	TRBV4-1	TRBJ2-2	-	CASSQESGGASGELFF	TGCGCCAGCAGCCAAGAGAGCGGGGGGGCCTCCGGGGAGCTGTTTTTT
-	TRBV9	TRBJ2-7	once	CASSPGGVSYEQYF	TGTGCCAGCAGCCCCGGAGGGGTCTCCTACGAGCAGTACTTC
-	TRBV11-2	TRBJ2-2	once	CAILLTVNTGELFF	TGTGCCATTCTTCTCACAGTGAACACCGGGGAGCTGTTTTTT